These 30 T cell receptor beta chains share one sample of origin, sequenced in a study of T cells in Graves' hyperthyroidism and ophthalmopathy. Researchers amplified the TCR beta CDR3 regions from RNA transcripts. First-round RT-PCR of the TCR CDR3 relied on the HTBI primer set. TCRdb processed the multiplex PCR reads anew with MiXCR; each CDR3 protein has one entry. The sample has about 500,000 distinct CDR3 sequences; roughly 15% are singletons. Material: blood. Receptors originate from a woman in her 30s with Graves' ophthalmopathy.

This clonotype was recorded at least ten times. The gene calls are TRBV6-5 and TRBJ2-3; TRBD1 aligns across 7 bases. This CDR3 contains 15 residues. V lost 2 bases to trimming and J lost 3 bases; unmatched junction nucleotides: 5. Looked up from germline, CDR1 is MNHEY and CDR2 is SVGAGI. In nucleotides, the CDR3 is TGTGCCAGCAGTTACAGGGGGCTGGAAACAGATACGCAGTATTTT. Its protein product is CASSYRGLETDTQYF.

The rearrangement joins TRBV27 to TRBJ2-1; unclear D gene. Trimming took off 4 bases at V and 10 bases at J, with 17 bases between the two ends. The germline V gene encodes CDR1 MNHEY and CDR2 SMNVEV (reference sequence). The CDR3 spans 14 residues. The CDR3 region is CASSYKPAHGEQFF. CDR3 in DNA: TGTGCCAGCAGTTACAAGCCGGCCCACGGGGAGCAGTTCTTC.

This chain uses TRBV11-2 with TRBJ1-3, with D uncertain. The germline V gene encodes CDR1 SGHAT and CDR2 FQNNGV. This CDR3 has 13 amino acids. DNA of the CDR3: TGTGCTGGCAGAGCTTTCTCTGGAAACACCATATATTTT. Protein sequence: CAGRAFSGNTIYF.

The chain uses TRBV7-4 and TRBJ2-1, with D possibly being TRBD1 or TRBD2 (6 bases each). The CDR3 has 16 amino acids. V was clipped by 8 bases and J by 9 bases, with 26 bases between them. From germline, CDR1 is SGHVT and CDR2 SQSDAQ. The chain's CDR3 is CASGGLTGLSQPEQFF. The CDR3, as DNA: TGTGCCAGCGGGGGCCTTACAGGACTATCCCAGCCTGAGCAGTTCTTC.

In this sample, this clonotype turned up many times. This chain uses TRBV27 with TRBJ2-1, with 8 bases fitting TRBD2. The length of the CDR3 is 15 residues. Germline values: CDR1 MNHEY, CDR2 SMNVEV (reference sequence). The V gene end was trimmed by 5 bases and the J gene end by 2 bases; junction bases not matched to a gene: 5. The CDR3 DNA follows: TGTGCCAGCAGTCATAGCGGGGTTACCTACAATGAGCAGTTCTTC. This encodes CASSHSGVTYNEQFF.

This clonotype was seen only a few times. The chain carries TRBV7-2 and TRBJ2-7; weak D call: TRBD1 (6 bases). Germline CDR1 SGHTA, CDR2 FQGNSA. CDR3 length: 17 residues. Trimming shortened V by 4 bases and J by 1 base, and 20 bases separated the two germline ends. CDR3 protein: CASSSLRDAGVSYEQYF. The CDR3 DNA is TGTGCCAGCAGCTCTCTGAGAGACGCAGGGGTTTCCTACGAGCAGTACTTC.

CDR3 amino acids: CASSPWTSGSFDTGELFF. The CDR3 DNA is TGTGCCAGCTCACCCTGGACTAGCGGGAGCTTCGACACCGGGGAGCTGTTTTTT. The chain uses TRBV18 and TRBJ2-2; 13 nucleotides line up with TRBD2. J was trimmed by 3 bases and V by 3 bases; bases with no gene match: 7. Germline loops: CDR1 KGHSH, CDR2 LQKENI. The CDR3 consists of 18 residues.

This clonotype was seen ten or more times. The chain recombines TRBV9 with TRBJ2-1; D uncertain. V lost 2 bases and J 0 bases, leaving 9 bases between the germline ends. This CDR3 contains 15 residues. The V gene's germline CDR1 is SGDLS and CDR2 YYNGEE. The CDR3 DNA reads TGTGCCAGCAGCGTGACTGAGAGCTCCTACAATGAGCAGTTCTTC. This gives the protein CASSVTESSYNEQFF.

This clonotype was found many times. V is TRBV7-2 and J is TRBJ2-1, with TRBD2 identical over 11 bases. This CDR3 is built from 15 residues. The V gene end was trimmed by 2 bases and the J gene end by 7 bases; junction bases not matched to a gene: 4. Germline V gives CDR1 SGHTA, CDR2 FQGNSA. CDR3 loop: CASSLKSSGRNEQFF. CDR3 coding DNA: TGTGCCAGCAGCTTAAAGTCTAGCGGGAGGAATGAGCAGTTCTTC.

This clonotype has just a few counts. A read error may account for a junction end that differs from germline. This chain joins TRBV20-1 and TRBJ2-1; the match to TRBD2 covers 10 bases. Germline values: CDR1 DFQATT, CDR2 SNEGSKA (reference sequence). This CDR3 spans 20 amino acids. DNA for the CDR3: TGCAGTGCTAGAGCACGCGCCAACTTGGGACTAGCGTTCTCCTACAATGAGCAGTCCTTC. Its translation: CSARARANLGLAFSYNEQSF.

This clonotype has a count of ten or more. This rearrangement joins TRBV6-2 or TRBV6-3 to TRBJ2-1; TRBD2 matches 10 bases. With 7 bases clipped from V and 5 bases from J, the junction kept 5 bases outside the gene matches. This CDR3 region has 14 residues. Germline V gives CDR1 MNHEY, CDR2 SVGEGT. CDR3 in DNA: TGTGCCAGCACCGCTAGCGGGGGAGACAATGAGCAGTTCTTC. Translating it yields CASTASGGDNEQFF.

This clonotype was counted between two and nine times. The rearrangement uses TRBV20-1 and TRBJ2-2; D perhaps matches TRBD2 (6 bases). V was shortened by 0 bases and J by 1 base, with 12 bases between the two germline ends. Germline V gene lookup returns CDR1 DFQATT and CDR2 SNEGSKA (reference sequence). The CDR3 runs to 16 residues. Here the CDR3 reads CSARDSGLQNTGELFF. CDR3 DNA: TGCAGTGCTAGAGATTCGGGACTGCAGAACACCGGGGAGCTGTTTTTT.

The table lists this clonotype with many counts. The chain recombines TRBV30 with TRBJ2-2; D uncertain. Trimming pared 4 bases from V and 7 bases from J, leaving 19 bases between. CDR3 size: 15 residues. The germline V gene has CDR1 GTSNPN and CDR2 SVGIG (reference sequence). The CDR3 coding sequence is TGTGCCTGGATGTTTAGTACCTTGGCAGGCGGGGAGCTGTTTTTT. Translating gives CAWMFSTLAGGELFF.

The chain links TRBV6-5 to TRBJ2-5, with a possible D match to TRBD2 (6 bases). The V and J ends lost 3 bases and 7 bases respectively, with 12 bases between them. The CDR3 contains 13 residues. Germline lookup yields CDR1 MNHEY and CDR2 SVGAGI. The CDR3 here is CASSYPPGRTQYF. CDR3 DNA: TGTGCCAGCAGTTATCCTCCCGGGAGGACCCAGTACTTC.

With regard to this clonotype: An end of the junction differs from the germline gene, which may be a read error. The chain combines TRBV20-1 with TRBJ2-3, with no clear D. The CDR3 is 11 amino acids. Germline values: CDR1 DFQATT, CDR2 SNEGSKA (reference sequence). CDR3 sequence reads: CTAWVTDTQYF. Here the CDR3 DNA reads TGCACTGCTTGGGTCACAGATACGCAGTATTTT.

This rearrangement joins TRBV15 to TRBJ2-7; D perhaps matches TRBD1 (6 bases). In germline, CDR1 is LNHNV, CDR2 YYDKDF (reference sequence). V gave up 3 bases and J gave up 3 bases, with 36 bases separating them. This CDR3 has 22 amino acids. CDR3 amino acids: CATSSRQASGIGVRGFFYEQYF. The CDR3 nucleotides read TGTGCCACCAGCAGCCGACAGGCCTCAGGAATCGGGGTTAGGGGATTTTTCTACGAGCAGTACTTC. The whole variable domain, remainder taken from reference TRBV15 and TRBJ2-7, is DAMVIQNPRYQVTQFGKPVTLSCSQTLNHNVMYWYQQKSSQAPKLLFHYYDKDFNNEADTPDNFQSRRPNTSFCFLDIRSPGLGDTAMYLCATSSRQASGIGVRGFFYEQYFGPGTRLTVT.

The sample holds a few counts of this clonotype. This chain connects TRBV27 to TRBJ2-7, with D unclear. From germline, CDR1 is MNHEY and CDR2 SMNVEV (reference sequence). The germline V and J ends were trimmed by 0 bases and 8 bases, with 20 bases remaining between them. The CDR3 is 16 residues long. This CDR3 reads CASSLSIPGPSFKQYF. The DNA for the CDR3 is TGTGCCAGCAGTTTATCGATTCCCGGCCCTTCGTTTAAGCAGTACTTC.

This clonotype was counted between two and nine times. The chain is built from TRBV28 and TRBJ1-1; D gene uncertain. The CDR3 spans 9 residues. The germline gives CDR1 MDHEN, CDR2 SYDVKM. The CDR3: CGENTEAFF. CDR3 nucleotide sequence: TGTGGGGAGAACACTGAAGCTTTCTTT. The whole variable domain, remainder taken from reference TRBV28 and TRBJ1-1, is DVKVTQSSRYLVKRTGEKVFLECVQDMDHENMFWYRQDPGLGLRLIYFSYDVKMKEKGDIPEGYSVSREKKERFSLILESASTNQTSMYLCGENTEAFFGQGTRLTVV.

This clonotype was seen a few times. This chain links TRBV12-3 or TRBV12-4 with TRBJ1-2, with a tentative D call TRBD1 (5 bases). This CDR3 comprises 16 residues. V gave up 8 bases and J gave up 3 bases, with 22 bases separating them. The CDR3 sequence is CASGERDVREDYGYTF. The CDR3 nucleotides are TGTGCCAGCGGTGAGCGGGACGTACGGGAGGACTATGGCTACACCTTC.

Worth noting for this clonotype: This may be a read error, as it is one base from a much larger clone. The gene calls are TRBV20-1 and TRBJ2-7; 7 nucleotides line up with TRBD2. The CDR3 length is 11 residues. The germline CDR1 and CDR2 sequences are DFQATT and SNEGSKA (reference sequence). CDR3 DNA sequence: TGCAGTGCTTGGCGGGAGTACGAGCAGCACTTC. This codes for CSAWREYEQHF.

This clonotype has a handful of counts. The chain has TRBV19 and TRBJ2-5; 13 bases map to TRBD2. The germline CDR1 and CDR2 sequences are LNHDA and SQIVND (reference sequence). J was trimmed by 7 bases and V by 3 bases; bases with no gene match: 5. The CDR3 runs 15 residues. The CDR3 loop is CASSIGLAGDGTQYF. In DNA, the CDR3 is TGTGCCAGTAGTATTGGACTAGCGGGAGACGGGACCCAGTACTTC. The full variable domain, with the rest looked up from reference TRBV19 and TRBJ2-5, is DGGITQSPKYLFRKEGQNVTLSCEQNLNHDAMYWYRQDPGQGLRLIYYSQIVNDFQKGDIAEGYSVSREKKESFPLTVTSAQKNPTAFYLCASSIGLAGDGTQYFGPGTRLLVL.

This clonotype was observed a handful of times. The rearrangement links TRBV30 to TRBJ1-6, with D possibly matching TRBD1 (5 bases). The V gene's germline CDR1 is GTSNPN and CDR2 SVGIG (reference sequence). The CDR3 is made up of 13 amino acids. The germline V and J ends were trimmed by 3 bases and 5 bases, with 8 bases remaining between them. CDR3 in amino acids: CAWSETDNSPLHF. The DNA of the CDR3 is TGTGCCTGGAGCGAGACAGATAATTCACCCCTCCACTTT.

Note on this clonotype: This may be a read error, as it is one base from a much larger clone. The chain uses TRBV6-2 or TRBV6-3 and TRBJ2-5; D may be TRBD1 (6 bases). V was pared by 5 bases and J by 4 bases, with 8 bases between. The germline CDR1 and CDR2 sequences are MNHEY and SVGEGT. The CDR3 runs 12 residues. For the CDR3, the DNA is TGTGCCAGCAGTGGACAGAGAGAGACCCAGTACTTC. Its translation is CASSGQRETQYF.

The chain couples TRBV20-1 to TRBJ2-1, with TRBD2 identical over 14 bases. This CDR3 spans 21 amino acids. The junction had 22 bases not matched to a gene; V was cut back by 4 bases and J by 5 bases. The germline gives CDR1 DFQATT, CDR2 SNEGSKA (reference sequence). CDR3 DNA sequence: TGCAGTGCTACCCCATTGGAGTTCCCGGGACTAGCGGGAGATTGGGACAATGAGCAGTTCTTC. Amino acids: CSATPLEFPGLAGDWDNEQFF.

This clonotype showed up many times. The chain links TRBV7-2 to TRBJ2-5, with 7 bases aligning to TRBD1. From germline, CDR1 is SGHTA and CDR2 FQGNSA. Trimming took 1 base from V and 4 from J; bases not matched to a gene: 9. This CDR3 is built from 16 residues. The CDR3 DNA sequence: TGTGCCAGCAGCTTAGGACAGGGAATATGGGTAGAGACCCAGTACTTC. This encodes CASSLGQGIWVETQYF.

The chain recombines TRBV6-2 or TRBV6-3 with TRBJ2-5, with TRBD2 identical over 8 bases. V trimming: 6 bases; J trimming: 5 bases; junction bases outside the gene matches: 11. Germline CDR1 is MNHEY and CDR2 is SVGEGT. There are 15 residues in the CDR3. The CDR3 is CASRDREGAGETQYF. The CDR3 DNA reads as TGTGCCAGCAGGGATCGGGAGGGAGCTGGGGAGACCCAGTACTTC.

This chain uses TRBV20-1 with TRBJ2-7; D remains ambiguous. Germline-derived CDR1 and CDR2 are DFQATT and SNEGSKA (reference sequence). Trimming cost V 0 bases and J 5 bases, with 8 bases left between them. The CDR3 has 12 amino acids. The CDR3 is CSARERLNEQYF. CDR3 nucleotide sequence: TGCAGTGCTAGAGAGCGATTAAACGAGCAGTACTTC.

The chain couples TRBV4-3 to TRBJ2-7; 9 nucleotides line up with TRBD1. Germline CDR1 is LGHNA and CDR2 is YSLEER. The CDR3 extends over 15 amino acids. The trim removed 0 bases at V and 4 bases at J, leaving 4 bases unmatched. Here the CDR3 DNA reads TGCGCCAGCAGCCAAGATACAGGGGGCGGGTACGAGCAGTACTTC. Translating it yields CASSQDTGGGYEQYF.

DNA for the CDR3: TGTGCCAGCACAGGAAACCCTCCTTACGAGCAGTACTTC. It specifies CASTGNPPYEQYF. The V and J genes are TRBV27 and TRBJ2-7, with unresolved D. The germline CDR1 and CDR2 sequences are MNHEY and SMNVEV (reference sequence). The CDR3 runs to 13 residues. Trimming stripped 7 bases from V and 4 bases from J, with 14 bases between.

This clonotype was detected a few times. The chain couples TRBV6-1 to TRBJ2-2, with 8 nucleotides matching TRBD1. V trimming: 8 bases; J trimming: 3 bases; junction bases outside the gene matches: 5. Germline-derived CDR1 and CDR2 are MNHNS and SASEGT. The CDR3 contains 14 residues. CDR3 in amino acids: CASRTGLDTGELFF. CDR3 nucleotide sequence: TGTGCCAGCCGGACAGGGTTAGACACCGGGGAGCTGTTTTTT.